This section outlines one TCR beta chain sequence together with its context. Its antigen is not identified. These data come from a study of neoadjuvant anti-PD-1 for oral cavity cancer. Whole-study context: Patients without progression received a fourth nivolumab dose around day 43, then surgical resection on days 50-56. Study-wide findings and caveats: TCR analyses covered only a few patients per response group.

Described time point: after neoadjuvant nivolumab, at surgical resection. The CDR3 runs to 18 residues. Germline V gene data show CDR1 as LGHNA and CDR2 as YNFKEQ. The V and J ends lost 4 bases and 2 bases respectively, with 21 bases between them. Produced via immunoSEQ multiplex PCR; TCRdb's table is partial and in-frame only. The table includes about 14,000 clones, roughly 74% detected once. The TCR sequence derives from a person aged 40-85 years with oral cavity squamous cell carcinoma. Sequencing was performed on PBMCs, taken after nivolumab (anti-PD-1) treatment. V gene TRBV4-2 combines with J gene TRBJ1-5, with D possibly TRBD1 on 6 matching bases. DNA for the CDR3: TGTGCCAGCAGCCGTGATGTCTGGGGGCTAGAGGGCAATCAGCCCCAGCATTTT. It encodes CASSRDVWGLEGNQPQHF.